This TCR beta chain was observed in a study of cytomegalovirus exposure and HLA in healthy donors. It was with 60 Vbeta and 13 Jbeta primers that the PCR ran. The data were produced by immunoSEQ multiplex PCR, yet TCRdb's version contains in-frame clones alone and is incomplete. Among about 240,000 clones listed, 78% were seen once. This clone was counted between two and nine times. Its antigen is unknown. Per germline, CDR1 ENHRY and CDR2 SYGVKD. This CDR3 region has 15 residues. The ends were cut back, 4 bases at V and 4 bases at J, with 11 bases in the middle. The study, taken as a whole, reports: CMV serostatus was the sole immune exposure information available. Under in vitro conditions, three CMV-associated chains were confirmed as specific for CMV antigens. Sequencing probably produced one cluster of sequence variants that were highly shared. HLA-A and HLA-B allele assignments for most subjects were reportedly predicted accurately using TCR beta sequences.

The chain links TRBV10-3 to TRBJ2-6; tentative D call: TRBD1 (5 bases). The TCR originated in a boy aged 5-17 years in good health and CMV-seronegative. Sequencing input: PBMCs. The CDR3 region is CAISVKGPGANVLTF. Here the CDR3 DNA reads TGTGCCATCAGTGTCAAGGGGCCCGGGGCCAACGTCCTGACTTTC.